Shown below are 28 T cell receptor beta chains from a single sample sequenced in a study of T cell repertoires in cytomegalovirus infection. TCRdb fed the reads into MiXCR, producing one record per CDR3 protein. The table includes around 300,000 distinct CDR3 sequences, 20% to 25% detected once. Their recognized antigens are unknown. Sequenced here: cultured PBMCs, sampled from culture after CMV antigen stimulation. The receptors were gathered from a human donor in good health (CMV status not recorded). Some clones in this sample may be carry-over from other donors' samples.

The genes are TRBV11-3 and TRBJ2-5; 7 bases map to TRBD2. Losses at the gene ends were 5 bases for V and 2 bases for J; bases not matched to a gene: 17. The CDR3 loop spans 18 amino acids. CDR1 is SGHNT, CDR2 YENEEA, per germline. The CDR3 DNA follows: TGTGCCAGCAGCCAGCAAGCGGGCCCCATAGCGGGTCAAGAGACCCAGTACTTC. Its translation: CASSQQAGPIAGQETQYF.

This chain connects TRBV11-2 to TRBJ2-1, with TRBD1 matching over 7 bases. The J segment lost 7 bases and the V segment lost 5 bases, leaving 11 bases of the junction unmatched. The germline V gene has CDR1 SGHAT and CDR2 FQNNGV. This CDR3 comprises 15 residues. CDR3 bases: TGTGCCAGCAGCCTTGGGGCCCTACAGGGGAATGAGCAGTTCTTC. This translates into CASSLGALQGNEQFF.

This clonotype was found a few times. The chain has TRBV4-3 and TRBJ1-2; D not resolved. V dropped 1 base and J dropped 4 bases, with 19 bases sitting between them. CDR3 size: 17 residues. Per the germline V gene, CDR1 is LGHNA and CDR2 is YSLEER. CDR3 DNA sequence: TGCGCCAGCAGCCAAGGTGTTGGGGAGTGGTCTCCCTATGGCTACACCTTC. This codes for CASSQGVGEWSPYGYTF.

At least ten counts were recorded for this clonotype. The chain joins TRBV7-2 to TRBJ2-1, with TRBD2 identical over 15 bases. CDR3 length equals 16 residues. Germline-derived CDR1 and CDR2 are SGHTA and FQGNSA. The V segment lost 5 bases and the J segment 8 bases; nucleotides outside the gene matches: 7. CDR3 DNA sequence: TGTGCCAGCAGCCCCCAGGGACTAGCGGGAGGCCATGAGCAGTTCTTC. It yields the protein CASSPQGLAGGHEQFF. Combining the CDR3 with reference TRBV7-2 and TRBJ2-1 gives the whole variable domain GAGVSQSPSNKVTEKGKDVELRCDPISGHTALYWYRQSLGQGLEFLIYFQGNSAPDKSGLPSDRFSAERTGGSVSTLTIQRTQQEDSAVYLCASSPQGLAGGHEQFFGPGTRLTVL.

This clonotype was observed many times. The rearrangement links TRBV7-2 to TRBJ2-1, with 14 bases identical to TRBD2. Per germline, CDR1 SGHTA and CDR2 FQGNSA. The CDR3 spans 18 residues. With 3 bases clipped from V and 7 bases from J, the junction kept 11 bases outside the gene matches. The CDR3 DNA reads TGTGCCAGCAGCTTGTATACAGGGACTAGCGGGAGTGGGAATGAGCAGTTCTTC. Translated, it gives CASSLYTGTSGSGNEQFF.

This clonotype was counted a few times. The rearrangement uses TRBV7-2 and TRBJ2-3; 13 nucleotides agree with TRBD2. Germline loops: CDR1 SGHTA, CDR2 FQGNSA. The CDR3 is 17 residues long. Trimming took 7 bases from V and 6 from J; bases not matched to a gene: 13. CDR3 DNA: TGTGCCAGCACCCCCGGACTAGCGGGAGCCGGCCGGGATACGCAGTATTTT. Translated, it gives CASTPGLAGAGRDTQYF.

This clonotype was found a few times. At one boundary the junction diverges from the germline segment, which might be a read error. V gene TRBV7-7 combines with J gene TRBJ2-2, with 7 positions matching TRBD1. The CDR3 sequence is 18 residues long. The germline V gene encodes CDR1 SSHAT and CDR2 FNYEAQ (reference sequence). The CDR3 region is CASSPRTGPGEGTGELFF. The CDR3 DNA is TGTGCTAGCAGCCCGAGGACAGGCCCCGGCGAAGGGACCGGGGAGCTGTTTTTT.

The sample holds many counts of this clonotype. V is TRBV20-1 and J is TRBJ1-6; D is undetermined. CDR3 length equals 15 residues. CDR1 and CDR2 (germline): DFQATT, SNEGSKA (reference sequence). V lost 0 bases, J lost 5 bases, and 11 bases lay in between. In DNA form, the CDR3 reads TGCAGTGCTAGAGAGTTAACGAGGGATAATTCACCCCTCCACTTT. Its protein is CSARELTRDNSPLHF.

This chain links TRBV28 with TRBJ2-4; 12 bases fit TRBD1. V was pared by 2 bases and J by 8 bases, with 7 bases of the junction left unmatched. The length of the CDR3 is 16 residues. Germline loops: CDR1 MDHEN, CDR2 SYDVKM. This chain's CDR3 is CASSLPGQGADDIQYF. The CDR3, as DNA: TGTGCCAGCAGTTTACCGGGACAGGGGGCAGATGACATTCAGTACTTC.

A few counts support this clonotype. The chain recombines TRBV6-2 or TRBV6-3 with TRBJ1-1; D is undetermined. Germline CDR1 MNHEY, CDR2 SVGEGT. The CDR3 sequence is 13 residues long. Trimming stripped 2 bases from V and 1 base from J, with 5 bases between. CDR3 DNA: TGTGCCAGCAGTTACCTATGGAACACTGAAGCTTTCTTT. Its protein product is CASSYLWNTEAFF.

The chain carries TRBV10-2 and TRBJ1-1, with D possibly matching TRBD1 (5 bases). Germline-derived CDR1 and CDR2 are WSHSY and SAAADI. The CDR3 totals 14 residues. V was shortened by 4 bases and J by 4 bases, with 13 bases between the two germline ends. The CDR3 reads CASSVSGPGTEAFF. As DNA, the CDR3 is TGCGCCAGCAGTGTTTCAGGGCCTGGCACTGAAGCTTTCTTT.

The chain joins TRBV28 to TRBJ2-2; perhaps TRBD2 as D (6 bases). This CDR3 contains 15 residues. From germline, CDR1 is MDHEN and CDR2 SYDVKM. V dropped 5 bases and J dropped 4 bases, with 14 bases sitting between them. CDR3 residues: CASSRLERTTGELFF. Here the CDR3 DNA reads TGTGCCAGCAGTCGACTAGAGAGGACCACCGGGGAGCTGTTTTTT.

The CDR3 bases are TGTGCCAGCAGCCCAGGGGGGAGGCCCTACAATGAGCAGTTCTTC. Residues: CASSPGGRPYNEQFF. The chain links TRBV7-9 to TRBJ2-1; possible D gene TRBD1, 7 bases. The germline V gene encodes CDR1 SEHNR and CDR2 FQNEAQ (reference sequence). This CDR3 contains 15 residues. V was pared by 5 bases and J by 2 bases, with 13 bases between.

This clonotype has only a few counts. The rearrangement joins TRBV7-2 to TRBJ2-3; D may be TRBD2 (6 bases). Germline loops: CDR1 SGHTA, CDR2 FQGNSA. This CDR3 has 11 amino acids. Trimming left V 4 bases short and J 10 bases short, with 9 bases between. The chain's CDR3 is CASSSGGSQYF. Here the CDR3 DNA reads TGTGCCAGCAGCTCCGGAGGGTCGCAGTATTTT.

CDR3 sequence: CASSLSSGIEQFF. As DNA, the CDR3 is TGTGCCAGCAGTTTATCGAGCGGGATTGAGCAGTTCTTC. The V call is TRBV28, the J call TRBJ2-1, with 7 bases matching TRBD2. Trimming removed 1 base from V and 9 bases from J; junction bases left unmatched: 3. CDR1 MDHEN and CDR2 SYDVKM come from the germline V gene. This CDR3 is built from 13 residues.

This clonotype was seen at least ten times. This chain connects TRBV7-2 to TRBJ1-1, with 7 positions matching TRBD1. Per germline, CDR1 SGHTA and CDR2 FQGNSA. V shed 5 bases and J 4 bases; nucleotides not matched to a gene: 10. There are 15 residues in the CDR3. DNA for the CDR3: TGTGCCAGCAGCAAAAGACAGGGAGGTGGCACTGAAGCTTTCTTT. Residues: CASSKRQGGGTEAFF. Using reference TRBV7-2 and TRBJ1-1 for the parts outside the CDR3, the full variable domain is GAGVSQSPSNKVTEKGKDVELRCDPISGHTALYWYRQSLGQGLEFLIYFQGNSAPDKSGLPSDRFSAERTGGSVSTLTIQRTQQEDSAVYLCASSKRQGGGTEAFFGQGTRLTVV.

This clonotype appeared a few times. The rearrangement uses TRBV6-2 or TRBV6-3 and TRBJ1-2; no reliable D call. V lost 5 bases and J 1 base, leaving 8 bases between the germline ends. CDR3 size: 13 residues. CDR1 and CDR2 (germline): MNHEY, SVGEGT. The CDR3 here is CASSPNGNYGYTF. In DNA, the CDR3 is TGTGCCAGCAGTCCGAACGGTAACTATGGCTACACCTTC.

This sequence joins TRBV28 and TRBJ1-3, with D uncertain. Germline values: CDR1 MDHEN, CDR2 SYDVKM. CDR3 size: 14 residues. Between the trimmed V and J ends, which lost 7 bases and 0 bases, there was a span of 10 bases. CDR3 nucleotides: TGTGCCAGCACCCCGGCTGGCTCTGGAAACACCATATATTTT. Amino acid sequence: CASTPAGSGNTIYF.

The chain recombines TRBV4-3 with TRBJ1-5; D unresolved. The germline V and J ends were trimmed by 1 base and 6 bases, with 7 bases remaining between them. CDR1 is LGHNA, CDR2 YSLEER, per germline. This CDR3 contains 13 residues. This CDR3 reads CASSQGSGQPQHF. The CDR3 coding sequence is TGCGCCAGCAGCCAAGGGAGCGGTCAGCCCCAGCATTTT.

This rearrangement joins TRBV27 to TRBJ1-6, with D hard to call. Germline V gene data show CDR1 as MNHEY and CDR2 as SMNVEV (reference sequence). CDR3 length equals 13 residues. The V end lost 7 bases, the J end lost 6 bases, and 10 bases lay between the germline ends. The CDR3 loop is CASTDLSNSPLHF. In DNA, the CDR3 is TGTGCCAGCACGGATTTAAGTAATTCACCCCTCCACTTT.

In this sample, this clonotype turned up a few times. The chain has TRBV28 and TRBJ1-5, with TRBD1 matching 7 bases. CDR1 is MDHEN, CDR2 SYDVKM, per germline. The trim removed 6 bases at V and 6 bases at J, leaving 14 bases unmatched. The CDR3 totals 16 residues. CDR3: CASSPRSGQWFQPQHF. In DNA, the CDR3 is TGTGCCAGCAGCCCAAGGTCGGGACAGTGGTTTCAGCCCCAGCATTTT.

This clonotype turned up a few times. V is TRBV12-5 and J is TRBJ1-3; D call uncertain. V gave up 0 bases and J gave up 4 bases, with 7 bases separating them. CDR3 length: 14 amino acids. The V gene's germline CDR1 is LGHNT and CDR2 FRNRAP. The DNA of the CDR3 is TGTGCTAGTGGTTTGGTACCTGAGGGAAACACCATATATTTT. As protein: CASGLVPEGNTIYF.

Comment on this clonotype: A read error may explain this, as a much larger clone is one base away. Here the CDR3 reads CVSSTLAGGYNEQFF. The CDR3 nucleotides are TGTGTCAGCAGCACCCTGGCGGGAGGGTACAATGAGCAGTTCTTC. V and J are TRBV7-2 and TRBJ2-1; 9 bases are a match to TRBD2. Germline V lookup: CDR1 SGHTA, CDR2 FQGNSA. The CDR3 totals 15 residues.

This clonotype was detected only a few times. CDR3 loop: CASRLRTNTGELFF. The CDR3 DNA sequence: TGTGCCAGCAGGTTGAGGACGAACACCGGGGAGCTGTTTTTT. This chain joins TRBV7-8 and TRBJ2-2; no reliable D call. This CDR3 comprises 14 residues. CDR1 is SGHVS, CDR2 FQNEAQ, per germline. V was pared by 6 bases and J by 0 bases, with 8 bases between.

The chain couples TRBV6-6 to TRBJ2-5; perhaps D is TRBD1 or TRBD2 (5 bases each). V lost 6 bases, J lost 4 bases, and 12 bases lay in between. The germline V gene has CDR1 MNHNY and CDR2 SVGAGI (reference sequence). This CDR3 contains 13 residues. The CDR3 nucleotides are TGTGCCAGCAGCGCTGGGGGAGCAGAGACCCAGTACTTC. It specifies CASSAGGAETQYF.

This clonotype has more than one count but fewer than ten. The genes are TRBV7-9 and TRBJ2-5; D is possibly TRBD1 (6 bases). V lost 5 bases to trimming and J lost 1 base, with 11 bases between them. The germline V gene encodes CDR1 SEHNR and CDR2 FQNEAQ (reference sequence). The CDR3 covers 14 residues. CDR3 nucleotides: TGTGCCAGCAGCCCAAGGACAGTCCAAGAGACCCAGTACTTC. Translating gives CASSPRTVQETQYF.

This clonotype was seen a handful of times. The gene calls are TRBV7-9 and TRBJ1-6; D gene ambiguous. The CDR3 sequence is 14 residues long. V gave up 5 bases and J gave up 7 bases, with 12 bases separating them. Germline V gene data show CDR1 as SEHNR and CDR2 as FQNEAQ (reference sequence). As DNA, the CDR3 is TGTGCCAGCAGCAAAGGACCGCAGAATTCACCCCTCCACTTT. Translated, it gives CASSKGPQNSPLHF. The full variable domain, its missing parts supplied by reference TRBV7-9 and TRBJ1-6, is DTGVSQNPRHKITKRGQNVTFRCDPISEHNRLYWYRQTLGQGPEFLTYFQNEAQLEKSRLLSDRFSAERPKGSFSTLEIQRTEQGDSAMYLCASSKGPQNSPLHFGNGTRLTVT.

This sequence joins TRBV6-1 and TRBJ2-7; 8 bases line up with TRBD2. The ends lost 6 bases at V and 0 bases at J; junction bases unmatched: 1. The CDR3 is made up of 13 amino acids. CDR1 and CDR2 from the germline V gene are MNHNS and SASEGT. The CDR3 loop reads CASRGLVSYEQYF. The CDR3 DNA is TGTGCCAGCAGGGGACTAGTCTCCTACGAGCAGTACTTC.